One and the same sample provided the 23 T cell receptor beta chains below, sequenced in a study of CD8+CD57+ T cells in acquired aplastic anemia. CDR3 and TCR beta VDJ profiling relied on genomic DNA as the template. MiXCR, run by TCRdb on the reads, gives a single entry per CDR3 protein. The sample holds about 200,000 distinct CDR3 sequences, around 50% seen once. Patients chosen for sequencing had shown CD8+CD57+ cell expansion by flow cytometry. The sample consisted of sorted CD4+, CD8+, or CD8+CD57+ T cells (not recorded which) from PBMCs. These receptors were taken from a human donor with aplastic anemia.

The V gene is TRBV24-1, the J gene TRBJ1-6, with D unresolved. The V and J ends lost 5 bases and 9 bases respectively, with 13 bases between them. Germline assignment: CDR1 KGHDR and CDR2 SFDVKD. CDR3 length equals 14 residues. The CDR3 reads CATSVLEPRSPLHF. The DNA for the CDR3 is TGTGCCACCAGTGTCTTGGAGCCTCGTTCACCCCTCCACTTT.

The chain links TRBV11-2 to TRBJ1-6; 8 bases agree with TRBD1. CDR3 size: 15 residues. From germline, CDR1 is SGHAT and CDR2 FQNNGV. The trim removed 8 bases at V and 9 bases at J, leaving 12 bases unmatched. The CDR3 protein is CASRGTGGYGSPLHF. The DNA for the CDR3 is TGTGCCAGCCGGGGGACAGGCGGTTATGGTTCACCCCTCCACTTT.

The CDR3 DNA reads as TGTGCCAGCTCACCGGGACAGGGGGCGTCGGAGACCCAGTACTTC. Amino acid sequence: CASSPGQGASETQYF. The rearrangement joins TRBV18 to TRBJ2-5, with 12 positions matching TRBD1. This CDR3 comprises 15 residues. Germline CDR1 KGHSH, CDR2 LQKENI. With V trimmed by 3 bases and J by 5 bases, 4 bases remained unmatched.

Concerning this clonotype itself: Given a much more abundant clone one base away, this may be a read error. This rearrangement joins TRBV7-9 to TRBJ1-5; D is unresolved. This CDR3 region has 15 residues. Germline CDR1 and CDR2: SEHNR and FQNEAQ (reference sequence). CDR3 DNA sequence: TGTGCCAGCAGCTTGCGAAGCTATAGCAGTCAGCCCCAGCATTTT. Encoded protein: CASSLRSYSSQPQHF. Variable domain in full (rest from reference TRBV7-9 and TRBJ1-5): DTGVSQNPRHKITKRGQNVTFRCDPISEHNRLYWYRQTLGQGPEFLTYFQNEAQLEKSRLLSDRFSAERPKGSFSTLEIQRTEQGDSAMYLCASSLRSYSSQPQHFGDGTRLSIL.

This sequence joins TRBV10-3 and TRBJ2-3; 8 bases map to TRBD2. The CDR3 spans 16 residues. Germline V lookup: CDR1 ENHRY, CDR2 SYGVKD. With 0 bases clipped from V and 4 bases from J, the junction kept 6 bases outside the gene matches. The CDR3 loop reads CAISESGGGMADTQYF. For the CDR3, the DNA is TGTGCCATCAGTGAGTCGGGCGGGGGGATGGCAGATACGCAGTATTTT.

This clonotype was found a few times. A much larger clone sits a single nucleotide away, making a read error possible. The chain has TRBV12-3 or TRBV12-4 and TRBJ1-2; unclear D gene. Trimming shortened V by 5 bases and J by 4 bases, and 17 bases separated the two germline ends. This CDR3 spans 15 amino acids. CDR3 sequence (DNA): TGTGCCAGCAGTCAACGCGGGTCCGGATCCTATGGCTACACCTTC. It is translated as CASSQRGSGSYGYTF.

The chain joins TRBV19 to TRBJ2-7, with 11 bases fitting TRBD1. The germline V gene encodes CDR1 LNHDA and CDR2 SQIVND (reference sequence). The CDR3 extends over 14 amino acids. V trimming: 9 bases; J trimming: 6 bases; junction bases outside the gene matches: 10. The CDR3 loop reads CASAPGQGGVEQYF. The CDR3 DNA reads TGTGCCAGCGCCCCGGGACAGGGGGGCGTCGAGCAGTACTTC.

This clonotype showed up many times. V gene TRBV5-1 combines with J gene TRBJ2-7; D is ambiguous. Germline V lookup: CDR1 SGHRS, CDR2 YFSETQ. The CDR3 covers 14 residues. The V end lost 5 bases, the J end lost 2 bases, and 14 bases lay between the germline ends. The chain's CDR3 is CASSSGSFTYEQYF. The CDR3 DNA is TGCGCCAGCAGTTCCGGGTCTTTTACCTACGAGCAGTACTTC. The variable domain in full, with the rest retrieved from reference TRBV5-1 and TRBJ2-7, is KAGVTQTPRYLIKTRGQQVTLSCSPISGHRSVSWYQQTPGQGLQFLFEYFSETQRNKGNFPGRFSGRQFSNSRSEMNVSTLELGDSALYLCASSSGSFTYEQYFGPGTRLTVT.

This clonotype was seen only a few times. This clone may be a read error of a much larger clone one base away. The CDR3 carries no conserved terminal phenylalanine or tryptophan, so it likely arises from a read error. The chain carries TRBV6-1 and TRBJ1-1; 7 bases are shared with TRBD1. V trimming: 6 bases; J trimming: 5 bases; junction bases outside the gene matches: 9. Germline loops: CDR1 MNHNS, CDR2 SASEGT. The CDR3 extends over 14 amino acids. The CDR3 sequence is CASRHDRVVTEAFS. In DNA, the CDR3 is TGTGCCAGCAGACACGACAGGGTGGTGACTGAAGCTTTCTCT.

As to this clonotype: It may be a read error: a sequence one base away is much more abundant. The chain couples TRBV19 to TRBJ1-5, with D hard to call. Deletions cut 9 bases from V and 5 bases from J, with 14 bases between. The CDR3 consists of 13 residues. Germline V lookup: CDR1 LNHDA, CDR2 SQIVND (reference sequence). CDR3 residues: CASSSELDQPQHF. The CDR3 DNA follows: TGTGCCAGCAGCTCGGAGTTAGATCAGCCCCAGCATTTT.

This clonotype was seen many times. The V call is TRBV20-1, the J call TRBJ1-4, with 7 bases fitting TRBD1. After removal of 3 bases from V and 3 bases from J, the junction contained 1 base not matched to a gene. This CDR3 has 13 amino acids. CDR1 DFQATT and CDR2 SNEGSKA come from the germline V gene (reference sequence). The DNA for the CDR3 is TGCAGTGCTAGGGACAGGCCTAATGAAAAACTGTTTTTT. Encoded protein: CSARDRPNEKLFF.

This clonotype was seen ten or more times. The chain employs TRBV19 and TRBJ1-2; D is unresolved. Germline V gene sequence: CDR1 LNHDA, CDR2 SQIVND (reference sequence). This CDR3 comprises 12 residues. The V gene lost 5 bases and the J gene lost 3 bases, with 7 bases spanning the gap. The CDR3 DNA is TGTGCCAGTAGTTTTCGGGACTATGGCTACACCTTC. This gives the protein CASSFRDYGYTF. The whole variable domain, filled in from reference TRBV19 and TRBJ1-2, reads DGGITQSPKYLFRKEGQNVTLSCEQNLNHDAMYWYRQDPGQGLRLIYYSQIVNDFQKGDIAEGYSVSREKKESFPLTVTSAQKNPTAFYLCASSFRDYGYTFGSGTRLTVV.

Concerning this clonotype itself: Because it lacks the conserved phenylalanine or tryptophan at the end, this CDR3 is likely a read error. The gene calls are TRBV5-1 and TRBJ1-3; TRBD1 agrees at 10 bases. Germline-derived CDR1 and CDR2 are SGHRS and YFSETQ. The CDR3 has 20 amino acids. CDR3 nucleotide sequence: TGTGCCAGCAGCCCCAGGACAGGGGGACCACAGCCGCTCTCTGGAAACACCATATATTCT. Its protein product is CASSPRTGGPQPLSGNTIYS.

The chain combines TRBV5-1 with TRBJ2-7; TRBD1 is a possible D gene (5 bases). V lost 0 bases, J lost 2 bases, and 9 bases lay in between. This CDR3 comprises 14 residues. The germline CDR1 and CDR2 sequences are SGHRS and YFSETQ. In DNA, the CDR3 is TGCGCCAGCAGCTTGGACACAGGCACCTACGAGCAGTACTTC. Protein product: CASSLDTGTYEQYF.

This clonotype was observed at least ten times. V and J are TRBV3-1 and TRBJ2-1; D gene unclear. The ends were cut back, 1 base at V and 7 bases at J, with 11 bases in the middle. The CDR3 covers 14 residues. Per germline, CDR1 LGHDT and CDR2 YNNKEL (reference sequence). Here the CDR3 reads CASSQASRWNEQFF. CDR3 DNA: TGTGCCAGCAGCCAAGCCAGCAGGTGGAATGAGCAGTTCTTC.

Concerning this clonotype itself: A much larger clone differs by one base, so this may be a read error. The chain carries TRBV5-1 and TRBJ2-2; tentative D call: TRBD1 (5 bases). The V gene's germline CDR1 is SGHRS and CDR2 YFSETQ. The CDR3 is made up of 14 amino acids. The CDR3 DNA sequence: TGCGGCAGCAGATCTCAGGGGAACACCGGGGAGCTGTTTTTT. Its protein is CGSRSQGNTGELFF.

This clonotype was observed many times. The chain couples TRBV19 to TRBJ2-6; tentatively, D is TRBD1 (5 bases). The CDR3 runs to 18 residues. The germline CDR1 and CDR2 sequences are LNHDA and SQIVND (reference sequence). The V gene lost 4 bases and the J gene lost 0 bases, with 16 bases spanning the gap. The CDR3 DNA reads TGTGCCAGTAGTAAGGGGCAGAAGATTAGCTCTGGGGCCAACGTCCTGACTTTC. Its translation is CASSKGQKISSGANVLTF.

V usage is TRBV7-9 and J usage is TRBJ1-2; no clear D. CDR1 is SEHNR, CDR2 FQNEAQ, per germline (reference sequence). Trimming pared 3 bases from V and 6 bases from J, leaving 11 bases between. The CDR3 sequence is 13 residues long. In DNA, the CDR3 is TGTGCCAGCAGCTTGACCAGTGGACATGGCTACACCTTC. It codes for CASSLTSGHGYTF.

Comments on this clonotype: This likely comes from a read error, as the CDR3 has no conserved phenylalanine or tryptophan at its end. The chain uses TRBV2 and TRBJ2-5, with 8 bases that match TRBD2. The CDR3 has 15 residues. Germline V lookup: CDR1 SNHLY, CDR2 FYNNEI. J gave up 5 bases and V 7 bases, and 12 bases lay outside the gene matches. CDR3 in amino acids: CASKDGERGWETQYL. In DNA, the CDR3 is TGTGCCAGCAAGGACGGAGAGCGGGGGTGGGAGACCCAGTACCTC.

The rearrangement joins TRBV9 to TRBJ1-6; D gene unclear. CDR1 is SGDLS, CDR2 YYNGEE, per germline. The CDR3 loop spans 15 amino acids. V gave up 3 bases and J gave up 9 bases, with 16 bases separating them. CDR3 in amino acids: CASSGIDSPISPLHF. As DNA, the CDR3 is TGTGCCAGCAGCGGAATAGACTCACCGATTTCACCCCTCCACTTT.

In this sample, this clonotype turned up a few times. The rearrangement joins TRBV18 to TRBJ2-7; possibly TRBD1 for D (6 bases). The CDR3 extends over 15 amino acids. V shed 3 bases and J shed 0 bases, with 12 bases lying between them. Germline V gene sequence: CDR1 KGHSH, CDR2 LQKENI. The CDR3 reads CASSPTRTDSYEQYF. CDR3 DNA sequence: TGTGCCAGCTCACCGACCAGGACAGACTCCTACGAGCAGTACTTC. Drawing the rest from reference TRBV18 and TRBJ2-7, the complete variable domain is NAGVMQNPRHLVRRRGQEARLRCSPMKGHSHVYWYRQLPEEGLKFMVYLQKENIIDESGMPKERFSAEFPKEGPSILRIQQVVRGDSAAYFCASSPTRTDSYEQYFGPGTRLTVT.

With regard to this clonotype: This clone may be a read error of a much larger clone one base away. Since the CDR3 does not end with the conserved phenylalanine or tryptophan, this likely comes from a read error. This chain connects TRBV5-1 to TRBJ1-2; 11 bases map to TRBD1. V was clipped by 3 bases and J by 8 bases; unmatched bases: 6. Germline CDR1 reads SGHRS; CDR2 reads YFSETQ. The length of the CDR3 is 14 residues. The CDR3 DNA reads TGCGCCAGCAGCTCCGGACAGGGGGCGTGGGGCTACACCCTC. Its translation: CASSSGQGAWGYTL.

Of note for this clonotype: A much larger clonotype is one base distant, so this may be a read error. The CDR3 DNA sequence: TGCAGTGCTAGCGATGCCCAAGCGGGGGGACAAGAGACCCAGTACTTC. It yields the protein CSASDAQAGGQETQYF. The genes are TRBV20-1 and TRBJ2-5; 9 nucleotides agree with TRBD2. The ends lost 3 bases at V and 2 bases at J; junction bases unmatched: 10. Germline V gives CDR1 DFQATT, CDR2 SNEGSKA (reference sequence). The CDR3 length is 16 residues.